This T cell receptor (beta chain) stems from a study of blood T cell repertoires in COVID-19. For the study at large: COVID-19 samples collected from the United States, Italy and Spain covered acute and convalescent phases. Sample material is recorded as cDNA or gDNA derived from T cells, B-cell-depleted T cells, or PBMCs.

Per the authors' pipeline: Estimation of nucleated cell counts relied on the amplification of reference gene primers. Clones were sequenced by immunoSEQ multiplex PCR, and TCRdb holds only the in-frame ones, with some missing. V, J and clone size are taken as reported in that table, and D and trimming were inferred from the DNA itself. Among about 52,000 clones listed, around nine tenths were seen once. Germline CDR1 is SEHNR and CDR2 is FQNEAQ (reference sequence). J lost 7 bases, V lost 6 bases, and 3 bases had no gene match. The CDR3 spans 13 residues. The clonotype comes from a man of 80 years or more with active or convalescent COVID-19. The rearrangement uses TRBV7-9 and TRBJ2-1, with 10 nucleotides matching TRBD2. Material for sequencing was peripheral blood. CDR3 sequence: CASSYSGRNEQFF. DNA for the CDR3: TGTGCCAGCAGTTATAGCGGGAGGAATGAGCAGTTCTTC.